These 25 T cell receptor beta chains came from one sample sequenced in a study of T cell responses to AZD1222 COVID-19 vaccine. Assay used: immunoSEQ multiplex PCR; TCRdb lists only in-frame clones, some missing. This repertoire shows about 85,000 clones, 65% to 90% found once; its top ten account for approximately 8%. The sequences come from peripheral blood, collected on day 0 of AZD1222 vaccination. Receptor source: an adult in good health.

The CDR3 loop is CASSLSLLGMNTEAFF. The CDR3 DNA sequence: TGTGCCAGCAGTCTCTCCCTACTGGGGATGAACACTGAAGCTTTCTTT. The chain has TRBV28 and TRBJ1-1; D call uncertain. The length of the CDR3 is 16 residues. CDR1 is MDHEN and CDR2 is SYDVKM in the germline V gene. Trimming removed 5 bases from V and 0 bases from J, with 16 bases in between.

V and J are TRBV5-4 and TRBJ2-4, with D perhaps TRBD2 (5 bases). V was shortened by 2 bases and J by 1 base, with 13 bases between the two germline ends. There are 16 residues in the CDR3. Germline CDR1 reads SGHNT; CDR2 reads YYREEE (reference sequence). CDR3 in amino acids: CASSFSGRGAKNIQYF. The CDR3 DNA sequence: TGTGCCAGCAGCTTTTCGGGGAGAGGGGCCAAAAACATTCAGTACTTC. Together with reference TRBV5-4 and TRBJ2-4, the CDR3 gives the full variable domain: ETGVTQSPTHLIKTRGQQVTLRCSSQSGHNTVSWYQQALGQGPQFIFQYYREEENGRGNFPPRFSGLQFPNYSSELNVNALELDDSALYLCASSFSGRGAKNIQYFGAGTRLSVL.

The chain couples TRBV6-5 to TRBJ2-2, with D perhaps being TRBD1 or TRBD2 (5 bases each). CDR3 length equals 15 residues. CDR1 MNHEY and CDR2 SVGAGI come from the germline V gene. The ends were cut back, 6 bases at V and 0 bases at J, with 11 bases in the middle. The CDR3 bases are TGTGCCAGCAGAGTATCGGGACCGAACACCGGGGAGCTGTTTTTT. Translation gives CASRVSGPNTGELFF.

This rearrangement joins TRBV18 to TRBJ2-1, with D unclear. Germline CDR1 KGHSH, CDR2 LQKENI. The CDR3 is made up of 15 amino acids. The V and J ends lost 1 base and 9 bases respectively, with 16 bases between them. The CDR3 DNA is TGTGCCAGCTCACCACAGAGCGCCCCCATAGCTGAGCAGTTCTTC. Translating gives CASSPQSAPIAEQFF.

CDR3: CASSTGESNQPQHF. Written as DNA, the CDR3 is TGCGCCAGCAGCACAGGGGAAAGCAATCAGCCCCAGCATTTT. The V and J genes are TRBV5-1 and TRBJ1-5; 7 bases agree with TRBD1. The CDR3 loop spans 14 amino acids. V lost 4 bases to trimming and J lost 1 base; unmatched junction nucleotides: 2. The germline gives CDR1 SGHRS, CDR2 YFSETQ.

This sequence joins TRBV27 and TRBJ1-3; tentative D call: TRBD1 (6 bases). V was pared by 4 bases and J by 2 bases, with 15 bases between. CDR3 size: 16 residues. Germline V gene data show CDR1 as MNHEY and CDR2 as SMNVEV (reference sequence). In nucleotides, the CDR3 is TGTGCCAGCAGTTCCACACAGGGTGTGACTGGAAACACCATATATTTT. Protein: CASSSTQGVTGNTIYF.

The J gene is TRBJ2-1, the V gene TRBV6-5; the match to TRBD1 covers 9 bases. Losses at the gene ends were 5 bases for V and 2 bases for J; bases not matched to a gene: 4. This CDR3 spans 15 amino acids. The germline V gene encodes CDR1 MNHEY and CDR2 SVGAGI. This CDR3 reads CASSPGTGTYNEQFF. For the CDR3, the DNA is TGTGCCAGCAGTCCCGGGACAGGGACCTACAATGAGCAGTTCTTC.

The chain uses TRBV29-1 and TRBJ1-2, with 7 nucleotides matching TRBD1. The CDR3 runs 13 residues. With 7 bases clipped from V and 4 bases from J, the junction kept 9 bases outside the gene matches. Germline CDR1 reads SQVTM; CDR2 reads ANQGSEA. CDR3 amino acids: CSARTGGFYGYTF. CDR3 sequence (DNA): TGCAGCGCCAGGACAGGAGGTTTCTATGGCTACACCTTC.

The rearrangement joins TRBV19 to TRBJ2-7, with 7 bases lining up with TRBD2. V shed 3 bases and J 6 bases; nucleotides not matched to a gene: 11. Germline CDR1 reads LNHDA; CDR2 reads SQIVND (reference sequence). CDR3 length: 15 residues. The CDR3 DNA reads as TGTGCCAGTAGTATTTGGGAGGGCAATCGGGCCGAGCAGTACTTC. This translates into CASSIWEGNRAEQYF.

The V call is TRBV3-1 (or the pseudogene TRBV3-2), the J call TRBJ1-5; 9 positions match TRBD1. Germline trimming cut 4 bases from V and 9 bases from J; bases unmatched to any gene: 10. The CDR3 is 15 amino acids. The germline V gene has CDR1 LGHDT and CDR2 YNNKEL (reference sequence). The CDR3: CASSRTTGGALPQHF. The DNA of the CDR3 is TGTGCCAGCAGCCGAACGACAGGGGGGGCTTTGCCCCAGCATTTT.

The V gene is TRBV29-1, the J gene TRBJ2-3; 8 nucleotides line up with TRBD1. V lost 3 bases and J lost 0; bases outside the gene matches: 11. From germline, CDR1 is SQVTM and CDR2 ANQGSEA. The CDR3 totals 17 residues. CDR3 nucleotide sequence: TGCAGCGTTGATAGTGGGTTGACAGGGGCTAGCACAGATACGCAGTATTTT. It yields the protein CSVDSGLTGASTDTQYF.

The J gene is TRBJ1-6, the V gene TRBV19; D uncertain. Per the germline V gene, CDR1 is LNHDA and CDR2 is SQIVND (reference sequence). Trimming cost V 5 bases and J 6 bases, with 5 bases left between them. The CDR3 covers 12 residues. The chain's CDR3 is CASSAVNSPLHF. As DNA, the CDR3 is TGTGCCAGTAGTGCGGTTAATTCACCCCTCCACTTT. The full variable domain, in which reference TRBV19 and TRBJ1-6 provide the parts outside the CDR3, is DGGITQSPKYLFRKEGQNVTLSCEQNLNHDAMYWYRQDPGQGLRLIYYSQIVNDFQKGDIAEGYSVSREKKESFPLTVTSAQKNPTAFYLCASSAVNSPLHFGNGTRLTVT.

The chain links TRBV6-5 to TRBJ2-5; TRBD2 agrees at 11 bases. Germline lookup yields CDR1 MNHEY and CDR2 SVGAGI. V was pared by 7 bases and J by 5 bases, with 9 bases of the junction left unmatched. The CDR3 is made up of 15 amino acids. The CDR3 DNA follows: TGTGCCAGCATGCTAGCGGGAGGCGAAGGGGAGACCCAGTACTTC. Its translation is CASMLAGGEGETQYF.

The chain carries TRBV29-1 and TRBJ1-5, with D perhaps matching TRBD1 (5 bases). Germline CDR1 and CDR2: SQVTM and ANQGSEA. V shed 6 bases and J shed 3 bases, with 18 bases lying between them. The length of the CDR3 is 15 residues. The CDR3 protein is CSVRVFTGDNQPQHF. The CDR3 DNA reads TGCAGCGTGCGGGTTTTTACAGGAGACAATCAGCCCCAGCATTTT.

This chain connects TRBV7-2 to TRBJ1-1; D is ambiguous. V was clipped by 5 bases and J by 4 bases, with 17 bases between them. Germline values: CDR1 SGHTA, CDR2 FQGNSA. This CDR3 is built from 15 residues. CDR3 in amino acids: CASSPAGSLGTEAFF. In nucleotides, the CDR3 is TGTGCCAGCAGCCCCGCGGGGTCGCTTGGCACTGAAGCTTTCTTT.

This chain links TRBV7-2 with TRBJ2-1, with TRBD2 as a possible D gene (6 bases). V was pared by 4 bases and J by 13 bases, with 14 bases between. The germline V gene has CDR1 SGHTA and CDR2 FQGNSA. The CDR3 length is 12 residues. The CDR3 nucleotides read TGTGCCAGCAGCTGGCGGGGCCCTCTACAGTTCTTC. Protein: CASSWRGPLQFF. The complete variable domain, with remaining parts taken from reference TRBV7-2 and TRBJ2-1, reads GAGVSQSPSNKVTEKGKDVELRCDPISGHTALYWYRQSLGQGLEFLIYFQGNSAPDKSGLPSDRFSAERTGGSVSTLTIQRTQQEDSAVYLCASSWRGPLQFFGPGTRLTVL.

This chain joins TRBV28 and TRBJ1-3; the D is unclear. This CDR3 is built from 13 residues. V lost 6 bases, J lost 3 bases, and 9 bases lay in between. CDR1 and CDR2 (germline): MDHEN, SYDVKM. The CDR3 spells CASRPNYGNTIYF. The CDR3 DNA reads as TGTGCCAGCAGACCGAACTATGGAAACACCATATATTTT. The entire variable domain, with the rest obtained from reference TRBV28 and TRBJ1-3, is as follows: DVKVTQSSRYLVKRTGEKVFLECVQDMDHENMFWYRQDPGLGLRLIYFSYDVKMKEKGDIPEGYSVSREKKERFSLILESASTNQTSMYLCASRPNYGNTIYFGEGSWLTVV.

On this clone: The junction and the germline gene differ at one end; a read error may be behind it. The chain carries TRBV27 and TRBJ2-7, with D perhaps assigned TRBD1 or TRBD2 (5 bases each). The CDR3 runs to 8 residues. Germline V gene sequence: CDR1 MNHEY, CDR2 SMNVEV (reference sequence). CDR3 sequence (DNA): TGTGCCAGCACCGGGGACGCCTTC. Amino acid sequence: CASTGDAF.

The chain has TRBV11-3 and TRBJ2-7; tentative D call: TRBD1 (6 bases). V lost 5 bases to trimming and J lost 7 bases, with 21 bases between them. The germline gives CDR1 SGHNT, CDR2 YENEEA. This CDR3 contains 15 residues. The CDR3: CASSKQGPLSGEQYF. CDR3 nucleotides: TGTGCCAGCAGCAAACAGGGACCCCTCTCTGGGGAGCAGTACTTC.

The chain uses TRBV7-9 and TRBJ1-1; the match to TRBD1 covers 9 bases. V gave up 6 bases and J gave up 1 base; unmatched junction bases: 9. CDR1 is SEHNR, CDR2 FQNEAQ, per germline (reference sequence). The CDR3 has 16 amino acids. CDR3 in amino acids: CASSPPGQGRNTEAFF. DNA for the CDR3: TGTGCCAGCAGTCCTCCGGGACAGGGACGGAACACTGAAGCTTTCTTT.

The chain couples TRBV5-1 to TRBJ2-1, with TRBD2 matching 7 bases. Germline assignment: CDR1 SGHRS and CDR2 YFSETQ. J gave up 6 bases and V 2 bases, and 2 bases lay outside the gene matches. CDR3 length equals 13 residues. The CDR3 sequence is CASSLRLANEQFF. CDR3 DNA: TGCGCCAGCAGCTTACGACTAGCCAATGAGCAGTTCTTC. Complete variable domain (other parts from reference TRBV5-1 and TRBJ2-1): KAGVTQTPRYLIKTRGQQVTLSCSPISGHRSVSWYQQTPGQGLQFLFEYFSETQRNKGNFPGRFSGRQFSNSRSEMNVSTLELGDSALYLCASSLRLANEQFFGPGTRLTVL.

The rearrangement links TRBV3-1 (or the pseudogene TRBV3-2) to TRBJ2-7, with D maybe TRBD1 (6 bases). The CDR3 runs 13 residues. Trimming stripped 2 bases from V and 6 bases from J, with 11 bases between. Germline CDR1 reads LGHDT; CDR2 reads YNNKEL (reference sequence). CDR3 in amino acids: CASSQTGKGEQYF. DNA for the CDR3: TGTGCCAGCAGCCAAACAGGGAAGGGCGAGCAGTACTTC.

V and J are TRBV19 and TRBJ2-2; D is tentatively TRBD1 or TRBD2 (5 bases each). Trimming took off 3 bases at V and 5 bases at J, with 16 bases between the two ends. This CDR3 is built from 16 residues. In germline, CDR1 is LNHDA, CDR2 SQIVND (reference sequence). CDR3 DNA sequence: TGTGCCAGTAGTATCGGGGCAGGGCGTAGGACCGGGGAGCTGTTTTTT. It yields the protein CASSIGAGRRTGELFF.

The chain links TRBV6-1 to TRBJ1-2; possible D gene TRBD1, 5 bases. CDR1 MNHNS and CDR2 SASEGT come from the germline V gene. The V and J ends lost 3 bases and 7 bases respectively, with 15 bases between them. The CDR3 consists of 14 residues. The CDR3 here is CASSDIATRVGYTF. CDR3 bases: TGTGCCAGCAGTGACATTGCGACCAGGGTTGGCTACACCTTC.

This clone was counted between two and nine times. This chain links TRBV6-5 with TRBJ2-3; D is perhaps TRBD2 (6 bases). Trimming shortened V by 6 bases and J by 2 bases, and 15 bases separated the two germline ends. CDR1 is MNHEY, CDR2 SVGAGI, per germline. The CDR3 contains 15 residues. The CDR3, as DNA: TGTGCCAGCAGGGGAGCGACTAGTGTCACAGATACGCAGTATTTT. It codes for CASRGATSVTDTQYF.